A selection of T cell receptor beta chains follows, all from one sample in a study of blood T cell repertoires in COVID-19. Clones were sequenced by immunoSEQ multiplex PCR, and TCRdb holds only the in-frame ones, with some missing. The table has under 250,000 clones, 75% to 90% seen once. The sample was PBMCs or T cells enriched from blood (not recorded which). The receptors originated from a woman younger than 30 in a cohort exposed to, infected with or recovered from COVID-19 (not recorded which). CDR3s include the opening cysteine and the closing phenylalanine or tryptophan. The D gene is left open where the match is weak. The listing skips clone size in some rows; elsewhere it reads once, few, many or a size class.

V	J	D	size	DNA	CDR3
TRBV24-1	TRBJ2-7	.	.	TGTGCCACCAGTGATTCGGGTCCCTCTGTCGAGCAGTACTTC	CATSDSGPSVEQYF
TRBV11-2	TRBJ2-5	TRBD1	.	TGTGCCAGCAGCTCCCCGGGACAGGGGGCAGAGACCCAGTACTTC	CASSSPGQGAETQYF
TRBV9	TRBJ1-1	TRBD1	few	TGTGCCAGCAGCGGACAGGGGGAAACTGAAGCTTTCTTT	CASSGQGETEAFF
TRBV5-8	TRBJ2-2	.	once	TGTGCCAGCAGTCGTCTCGTGTCCGGGGAGCTGTTTTTT	CASSRLVSGELFF
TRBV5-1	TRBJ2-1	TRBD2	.	TGCGCCAGCAGCCTGGGACTAGCGGGAGACAATGAGCAGTTCTTC	CASSLGLAGDNEQFF
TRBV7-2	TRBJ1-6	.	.	TGTGCCAGCAGCTTAGCGAGCTCCTATAATTCACCCCTCCACTTT	CASSLASSYNSPLHF
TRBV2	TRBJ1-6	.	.	TGTGCCAGCAGTGAAAACCTATCACCCCTCCACTTT	CASSENLSPLHF
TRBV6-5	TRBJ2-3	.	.	TGTGCCAGCACCCCCAACACAGATACGCAGTATTTT	CASTPNTDTQYF
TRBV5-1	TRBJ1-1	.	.	TGCGCCAGCACGCGGCAGGGTGGCACTGAAGCTTTCTTT	CASTRQGGTEAFF
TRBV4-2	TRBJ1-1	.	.	TGTGCCAGCAGCCGCCCGGGGGGCGCAGAAACTGAAGCTTTCTTT	CASSRPGGAETEAFF
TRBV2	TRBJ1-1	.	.	TGTGCCAGCAGTGAAACCCGGCAGGACATGAACACTGAAGCTTTCTTT	CASSETRQDMNTEAFF